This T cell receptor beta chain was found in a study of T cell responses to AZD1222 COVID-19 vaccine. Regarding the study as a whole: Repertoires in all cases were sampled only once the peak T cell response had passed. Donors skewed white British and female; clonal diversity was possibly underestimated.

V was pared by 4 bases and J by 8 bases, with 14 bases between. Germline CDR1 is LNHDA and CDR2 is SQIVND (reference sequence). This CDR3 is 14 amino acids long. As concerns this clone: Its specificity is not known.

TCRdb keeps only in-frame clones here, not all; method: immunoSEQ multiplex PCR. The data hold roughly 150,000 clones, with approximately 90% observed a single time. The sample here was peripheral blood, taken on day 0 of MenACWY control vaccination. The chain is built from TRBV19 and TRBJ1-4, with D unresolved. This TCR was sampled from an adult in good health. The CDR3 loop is CASSTPLDGEKLFF. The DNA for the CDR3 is TGTGCCAGTAGTACTCCCTTGGACGGGGAAAAACTGTTTTTT.